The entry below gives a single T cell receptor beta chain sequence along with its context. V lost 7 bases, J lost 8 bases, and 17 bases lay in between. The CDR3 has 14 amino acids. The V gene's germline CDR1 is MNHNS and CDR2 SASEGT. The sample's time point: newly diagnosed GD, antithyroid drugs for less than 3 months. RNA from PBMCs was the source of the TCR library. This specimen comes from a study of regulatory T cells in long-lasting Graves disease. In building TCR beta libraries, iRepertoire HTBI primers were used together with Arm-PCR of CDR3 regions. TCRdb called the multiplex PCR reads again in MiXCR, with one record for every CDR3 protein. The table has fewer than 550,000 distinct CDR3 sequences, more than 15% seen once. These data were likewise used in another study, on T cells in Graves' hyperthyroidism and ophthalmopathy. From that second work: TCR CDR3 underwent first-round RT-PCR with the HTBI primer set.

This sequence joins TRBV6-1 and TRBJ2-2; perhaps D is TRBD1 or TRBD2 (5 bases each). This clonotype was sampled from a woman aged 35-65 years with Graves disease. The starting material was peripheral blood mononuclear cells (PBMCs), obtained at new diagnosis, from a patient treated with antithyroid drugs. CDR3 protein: CASNLWDGRGELFF. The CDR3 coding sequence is TGTGCCAGCAACCTGTGGGACGGCAGGGGGGAGCTGTTTTTT.